This note documents a single TCR beta chain sequence. The clone's antigen remains unknown. No per-base quality is available; no much larger clone lies one base away. Enrolling through a virtual design, the prospective study's participants ranged in age from roughly 18 to 95 years and lived across roughly 24 United States geographic areas. Cohort assignment in the prospective study relied on participant-reported clinical history from a screening survey and a study questionnaire. Exposed participants had been in contact with someone with a PCR-confirmed or clinician-diagnosed COVID-19 case within 2 weeks of study entry. Mobile phlebotomists in the prospective study collected whole blood, serum and a nasopharyngeal or oropharyngeal swab from every participant. Participants in the prospective study had the option to provide additional blood draws and questionnaires over a roughly two-month period. Before DNA extraction, blood samples from the prospective study were shipped at room temperature or frozen.

This entry belongs to a study of blood T cell repertoires in COVID-19 (dated by TCRdb to about 2020). Regarding the research as a whole: Samples from collaborators originated in the United States, Italy and Spain and spanned both the acute and convalescent phases of COVID-19. The prospective study material was composed of cDNA or gDNA derived from T cells, B-cell-depleted T cells, or PBMCs. Deeply sampled blood TCRbeta repertoires from subjects exposed to, actively infected with, or recovered from COVID-19 were included in the dataset. The repertoires were released in a freely available public database intended as a resource for research on the immune response to SARS-CoV-2. The samples were drawn from two sources: the first 160 participants of the ongoing ImmuneRACE study, and approximately 1,300 subjects contributed by 6 global collaborators. Nearly every sample came with metadata listing a de-identified subject ID, COVID-19 status, age in years and sex. HLA class I and class II types, where available, came from metadata supplied by the sample provider rather than from assay-based typing.

The CDR3 covers 16 residues, taking in both the cysteine and the phenylalanine. Here the CDR3 DNA is all that survives: 48 bases in frame from base 1. V and J are truncated by 4 bases and 0 bases respectively, leaving an intervening sequence of 16 bases. Per the germline V gene (reference sequence), GTSNPN is the CDR1 and SVGIG is the CDR2. Broad study findings and their caveats: Clinical and demographic metadata were provided uncurated, with the amount varying by source and participant.

TCRbeta CDR3 regions were amplified from genomic DNA by means of the immunoSEQ Assay, a bias-controlled multiplex PCR. Per the original workflow: Nucleated cell counts per sample were estimated from amplification of reference gene primers within the assay. To quantify the absolute abundance of each unique TCRbeta CDR3 rearrangement, sequence reads were collapsed and filtered. For each sample, productive Simpson clonality was calculated as the square root of Simpson's diversity index over productive rearrangements. TCRdb limited this immuneACCESS table to in-frame rearrangements with V and J called. A share of clones is missing; checked studies link under half to unresolved V genes, and the rest is unexplained. That table furnishes V, J and clone size, whereas the DNA furnished D and trimming. The sample has 300,000 to 350,000 clones on record, almost 90% of them singletons. The biggest ten clones account for under 1.2% of the sample.

The chain uses TRBV30 and TRBJ1-5; a tentative D match to TRBD1 spans 5 bases. The specimen sequenced was PBMCs or T cells enriched from blood (not recorded which). The receptor was derived from a woman aged 25 to 39 who had been exposed to COVID-19. In nucleotide form, the sequence is TGTGCCTGGAACCGGGACGGGGGTTATAGCAATCAGCCCCAGCATTTT. Translated, this gives CAWNRDGGYSNQPQHF.